Included here is one T cell receptor beta chain sequence, with context. Using immunoSEQ multiplex PCR, the repertoire was profiled, and TCRdb retains in-frame clones only, with some absent. This table holds about 300,000 clones, roughly 90% found once. The source of the sample is a study of blood T cell repertoires in COVID-19. On the study more broadly: The study drew acute and convalescent COVID-19 samples from the United States, Italy and Spain.

The germline CDR1 and CDR2 sequences are KGHSH and LQKENI. This CDR3 has 13 amino acids. V was cut by 3 bases and J by 4 bases, with 10 bases left in between. Material for sequencing was PBMCs or T cells enriched from blood (not recorded which). This TCR was recovered from a young woman who had recovered from COVID-19. The rearrangement joins TRBV18 to TRBJ2-7; D not resolved. This chain's CDR3 is CASSPSYGYEQYF. CDR3 in DNA: TGTGCCAGCTCACCCTCGTACGGTTACGAGCAGTACTTC.